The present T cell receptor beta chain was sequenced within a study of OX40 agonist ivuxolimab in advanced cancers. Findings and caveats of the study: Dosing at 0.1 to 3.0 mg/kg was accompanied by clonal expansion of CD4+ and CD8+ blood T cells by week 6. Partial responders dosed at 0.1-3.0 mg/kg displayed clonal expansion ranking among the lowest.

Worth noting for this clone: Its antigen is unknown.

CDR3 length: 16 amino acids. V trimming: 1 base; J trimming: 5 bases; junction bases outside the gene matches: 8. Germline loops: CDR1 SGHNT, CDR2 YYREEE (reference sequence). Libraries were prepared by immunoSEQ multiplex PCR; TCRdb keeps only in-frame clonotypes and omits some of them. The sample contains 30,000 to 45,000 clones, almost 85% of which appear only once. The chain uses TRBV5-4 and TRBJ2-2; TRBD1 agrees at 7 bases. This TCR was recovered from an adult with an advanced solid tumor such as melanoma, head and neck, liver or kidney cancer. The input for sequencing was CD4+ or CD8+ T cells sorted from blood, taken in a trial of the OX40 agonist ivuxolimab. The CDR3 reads CASSLLTGLGTGELFF. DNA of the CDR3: TGTGCCAGCAGCTTGCTGACAGGGCTGGGTACCGGGGAGCTGTTTTTT.